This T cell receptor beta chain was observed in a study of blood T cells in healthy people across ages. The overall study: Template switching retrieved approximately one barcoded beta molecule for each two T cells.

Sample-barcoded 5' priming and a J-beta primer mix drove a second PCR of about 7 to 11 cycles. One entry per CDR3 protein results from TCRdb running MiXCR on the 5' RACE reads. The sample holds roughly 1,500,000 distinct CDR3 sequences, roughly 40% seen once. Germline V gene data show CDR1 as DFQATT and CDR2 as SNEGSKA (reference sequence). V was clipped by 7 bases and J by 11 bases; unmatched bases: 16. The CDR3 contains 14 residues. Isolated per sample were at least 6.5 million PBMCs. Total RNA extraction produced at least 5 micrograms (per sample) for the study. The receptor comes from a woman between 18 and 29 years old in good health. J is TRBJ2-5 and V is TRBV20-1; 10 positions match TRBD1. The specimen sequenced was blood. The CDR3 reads CSVPGQGTNNEQYF. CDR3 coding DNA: TGCAGTGTTCCGGGACAGGGGACTAACAATGAGCAGTACTTC.